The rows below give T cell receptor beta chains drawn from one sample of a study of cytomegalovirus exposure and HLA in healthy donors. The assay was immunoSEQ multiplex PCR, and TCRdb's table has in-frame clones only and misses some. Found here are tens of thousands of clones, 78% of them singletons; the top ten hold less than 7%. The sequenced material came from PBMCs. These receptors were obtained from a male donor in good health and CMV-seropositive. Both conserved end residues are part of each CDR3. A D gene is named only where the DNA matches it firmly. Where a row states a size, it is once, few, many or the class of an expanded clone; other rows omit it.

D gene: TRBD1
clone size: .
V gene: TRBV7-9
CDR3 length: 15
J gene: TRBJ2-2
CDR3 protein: CSSSPTTGTGGELFF
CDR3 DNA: TGTTCCAGCAGCCCAACTACCGGGACAGGGGGGGAGCTGTTTTTT

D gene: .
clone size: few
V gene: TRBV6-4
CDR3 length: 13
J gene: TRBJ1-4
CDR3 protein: CASSDIAGEKLFF
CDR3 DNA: TGTGCCAGCAGTGACATCGCCGGTGAAAAACTGTTTTTT

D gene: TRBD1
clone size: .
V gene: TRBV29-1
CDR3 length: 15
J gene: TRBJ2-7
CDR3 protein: CSVDATGSGGDEQYF
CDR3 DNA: TGCAGCGTTGACGCGACAGGGAGTGGTGGGGACGAGCAGTACTTC

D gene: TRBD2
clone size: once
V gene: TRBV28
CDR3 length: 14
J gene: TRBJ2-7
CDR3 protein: CASSYTSGSEEQYF
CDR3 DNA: TGTGCCAGCAGTTATACTAGCGGGAGCGAAGAGCAGTACTTC

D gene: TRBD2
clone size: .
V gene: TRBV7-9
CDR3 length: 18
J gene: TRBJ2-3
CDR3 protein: CASSLGKIGSGDWETQYF
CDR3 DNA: TGTGCCAGCAGCTTAGGAAAGATTGGTAGCGGGGACTGGGAGACGCAGTATTTT

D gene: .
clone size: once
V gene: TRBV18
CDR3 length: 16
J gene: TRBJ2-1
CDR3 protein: CASSPRGTRSYNEQFF
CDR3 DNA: TGTGCCAGCTCACCGAGAGGGACTCGCTCCTACAATGAGCAGTTCTTC

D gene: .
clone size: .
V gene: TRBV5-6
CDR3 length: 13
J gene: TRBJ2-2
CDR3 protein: CASSLQNTGELFF
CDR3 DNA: TGTGCCAGCAGCTTGCAGAACACCGGGGAGCTGTTTTTT

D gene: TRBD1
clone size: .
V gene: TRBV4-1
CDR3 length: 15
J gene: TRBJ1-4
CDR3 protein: CASSRGRQGGEKLFF
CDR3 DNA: TGCGCCAGCAGCCGGGGGAGACAGGGTGGTGAAAAACTGTTTTTT

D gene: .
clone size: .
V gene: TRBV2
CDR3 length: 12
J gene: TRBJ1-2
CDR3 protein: CASSERGNGYTF
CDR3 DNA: TGTGCCAGCAGTGAACGGGGGAATGGCTACACCTTC

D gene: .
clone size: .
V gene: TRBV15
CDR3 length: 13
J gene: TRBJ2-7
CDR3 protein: CATSTDFSYEQYF
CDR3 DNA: TGTGCCACCAGCACGGACTTTTCCTACGAGCAGTACTTC

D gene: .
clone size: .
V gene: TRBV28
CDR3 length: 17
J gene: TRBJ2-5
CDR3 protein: CASSPIGGGRLDETQYF
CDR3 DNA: TGTGCCAGCAGTCCAATTGGGGGGGGCCGATTGGATGAGACCCAGTACTTC

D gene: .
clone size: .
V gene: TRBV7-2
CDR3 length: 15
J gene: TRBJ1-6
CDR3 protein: CASSLGVTAMRALHF
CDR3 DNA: TGTGCCAGCAGCTTAGGGGTCACAGCTATGAGGGCCCTCCACTTT

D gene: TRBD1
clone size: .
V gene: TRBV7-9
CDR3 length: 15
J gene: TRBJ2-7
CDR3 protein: CASSYPGQGNYEQYF
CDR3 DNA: TGTGCCAGCAGCTATCCGGGACAGGGCAATTACGAGCAGTACTTC

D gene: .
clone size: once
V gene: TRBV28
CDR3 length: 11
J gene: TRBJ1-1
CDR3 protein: CASTFNTEAFF
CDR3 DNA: TGTGCCAGCACCTTTAACACTGAAGCTTTCTTT

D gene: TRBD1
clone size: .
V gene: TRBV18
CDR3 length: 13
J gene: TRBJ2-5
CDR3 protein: CASSFGQEETQYF
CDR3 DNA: TGTGCCAGCTCATTCGGACAGGAAGAGACCCAGTACTTC

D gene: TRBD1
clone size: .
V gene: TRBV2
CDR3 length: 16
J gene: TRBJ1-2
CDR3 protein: CASSSSSGTGDCGYTF
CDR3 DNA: TGTGCCAGCAGCTCGTCATCCGGGACAGGGGATTGTGGCTACACCTTC

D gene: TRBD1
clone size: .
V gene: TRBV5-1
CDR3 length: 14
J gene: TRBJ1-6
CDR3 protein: CASSFGTVNSPLHF
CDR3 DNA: TGCGCCAGCAGCTTCGGGACAGTAAATTCACCCCTCCACTTT

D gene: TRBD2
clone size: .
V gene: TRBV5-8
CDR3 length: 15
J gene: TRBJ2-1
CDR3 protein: CASSHGTSGEAEQFF
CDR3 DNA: TGTGCCAGCAGCCACGGGACTAGCGGGGAGGCTGAGCAGTTCTTC

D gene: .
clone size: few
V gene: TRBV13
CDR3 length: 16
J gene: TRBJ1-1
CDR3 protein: CASSLRGAGAEGEAFF
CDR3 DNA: TGTGCCAGCAGCTTAAGGGGTGCGGGGGCGGAAGGTGAAGCTTTCTTT

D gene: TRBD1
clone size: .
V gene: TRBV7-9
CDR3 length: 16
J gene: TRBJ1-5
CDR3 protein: CASSSGTGGPRQPQHF
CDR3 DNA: TGTGCCAGCAGCTCAGGGACAGGGGGCCCCCGGCAGCCCCAGCATTTT

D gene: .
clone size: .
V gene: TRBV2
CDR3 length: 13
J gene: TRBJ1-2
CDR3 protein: CASSPDSNYGYTF
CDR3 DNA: TGTGCCAGCAGTCCCGACAGTAACTATGGCTACACCTTC

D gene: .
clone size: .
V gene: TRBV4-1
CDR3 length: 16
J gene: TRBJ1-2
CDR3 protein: CASSQGRDTGLYGYTF
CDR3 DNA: TGCGCCAGCAGCCAAGGCAGGGACACCGGACTTTATGGCTACACCTTC

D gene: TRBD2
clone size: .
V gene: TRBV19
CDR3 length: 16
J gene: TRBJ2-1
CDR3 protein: CASTGTSGSSYNEQFF
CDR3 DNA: TGTGCCAGCACCGGGACTAGCGGGTCCTCCTACAATGAGCAGTTCTTC

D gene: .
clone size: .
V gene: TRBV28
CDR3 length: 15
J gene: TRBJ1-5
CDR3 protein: CASSLTGLGNQPQHF
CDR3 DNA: TGTGCCAGCAGTTTGACGGGACTTGGCAATCAGCCCCAGCATTTT

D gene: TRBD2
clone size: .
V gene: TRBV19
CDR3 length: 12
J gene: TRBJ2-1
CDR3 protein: CAVLGLTNEQFF
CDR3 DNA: TGTGCCGTATTGGGACTAACCAATGAGCAGTTCTTC

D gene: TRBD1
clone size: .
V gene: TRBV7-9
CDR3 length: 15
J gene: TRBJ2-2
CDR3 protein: CASSLQGANTGELFF
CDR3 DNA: TGTGCCAGCAGCTTACAGGGGGCGAACACCGGGGAGCTGTTTTTT

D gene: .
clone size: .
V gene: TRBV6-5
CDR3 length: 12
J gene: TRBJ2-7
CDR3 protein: CASSQGAYEQYF
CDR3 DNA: TGTGCCAGCAGTCAGGGTGCCTACGAGCAGTACTTC

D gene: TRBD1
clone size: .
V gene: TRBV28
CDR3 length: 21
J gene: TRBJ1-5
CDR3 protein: CASSPTGQGTLFRLQEQPQHF
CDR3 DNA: TGTGCCAGCAGTCCCACGGGACAGGGCACCCTATTCCGCCTACAGGAGCAGCCCCAGCATTTT

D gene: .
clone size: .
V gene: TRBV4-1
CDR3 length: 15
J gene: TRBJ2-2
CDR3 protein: CASSQVGAITGELFF
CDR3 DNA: TGCGCCAGCAGCCAAGTGGGGGCGATAACCGGGGAGCTGTTTTTT

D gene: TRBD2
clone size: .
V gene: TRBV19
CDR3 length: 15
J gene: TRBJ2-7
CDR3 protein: CASSIASGGTNEQYF
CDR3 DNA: TGTGCCAGTAGTATAGCTAGCGGCGGCACCAACGAGCAGTACTTC

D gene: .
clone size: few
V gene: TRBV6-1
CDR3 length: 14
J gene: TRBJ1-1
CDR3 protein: CASSALRGNTEAFF
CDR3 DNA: TGTGCCAGCAGTGCACTCAGGGGAAACACTGAAGCTTTCTTT

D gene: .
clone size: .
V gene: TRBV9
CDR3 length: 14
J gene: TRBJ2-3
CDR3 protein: CASSVAGSTDTQYF
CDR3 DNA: TGTGCCAGCAGCGTAGCCGGGAGCACAGATACGCAGTATTTT

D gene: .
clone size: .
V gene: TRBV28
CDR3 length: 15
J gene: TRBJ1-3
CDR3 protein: CASTTPLLSGNTIYF
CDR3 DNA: TGTGCCAGCACCACCCCACTACTCTCTGGAAACACCATATATTTT

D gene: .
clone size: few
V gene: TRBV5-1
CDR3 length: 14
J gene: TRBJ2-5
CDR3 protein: CASSLYAGWETQYF
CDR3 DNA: TGCGCCAGCAGCTTGTATGCGGGGTGGGAGACCCAGTACTTC

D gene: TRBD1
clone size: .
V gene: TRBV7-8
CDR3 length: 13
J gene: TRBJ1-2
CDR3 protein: CASSARTGGGYTF
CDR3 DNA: TGTGCCAGCAGCGCTCGGACAGGGGGCGGATACACCTTC

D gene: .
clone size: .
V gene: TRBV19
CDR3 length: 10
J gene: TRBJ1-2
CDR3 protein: CASYDIDYTF
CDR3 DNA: TGTGCCAGCTACGACATCGACTACACCTTC